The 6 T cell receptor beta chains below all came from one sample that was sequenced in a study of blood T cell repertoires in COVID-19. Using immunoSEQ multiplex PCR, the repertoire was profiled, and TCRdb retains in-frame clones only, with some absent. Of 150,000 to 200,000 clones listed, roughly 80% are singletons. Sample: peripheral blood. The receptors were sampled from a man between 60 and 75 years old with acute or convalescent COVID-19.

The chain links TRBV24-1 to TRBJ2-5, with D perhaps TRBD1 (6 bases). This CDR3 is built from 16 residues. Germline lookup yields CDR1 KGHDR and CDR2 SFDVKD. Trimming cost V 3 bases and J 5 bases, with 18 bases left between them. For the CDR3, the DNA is TGTGCCACCAGTGATGTCCTACAGGGAACTGGCGAGACCCAGTACTTC. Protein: CATSDVLQGTGETQYF.

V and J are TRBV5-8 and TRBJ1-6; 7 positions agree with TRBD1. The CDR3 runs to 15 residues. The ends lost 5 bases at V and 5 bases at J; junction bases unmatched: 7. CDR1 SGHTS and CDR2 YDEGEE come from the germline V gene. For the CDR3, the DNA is TGTGCCAGCAGGACAGGGTACTATGATAATTCACCCCTCCACTTT. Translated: CASRTGYYDNSPLHF.

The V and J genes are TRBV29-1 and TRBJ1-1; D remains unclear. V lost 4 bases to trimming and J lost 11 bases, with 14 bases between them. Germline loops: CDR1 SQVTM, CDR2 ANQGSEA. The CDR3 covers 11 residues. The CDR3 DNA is TGCAGCGTTGGGAGAGGGAGTGGGGCTTTCTTT. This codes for CSVGRGSGAFF.

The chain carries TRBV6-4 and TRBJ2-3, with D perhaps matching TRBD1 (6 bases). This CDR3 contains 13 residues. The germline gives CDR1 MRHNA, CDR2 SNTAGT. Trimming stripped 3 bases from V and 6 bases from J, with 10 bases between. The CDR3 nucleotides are TGTGCCAGCAGTGAGTCGAGGGGGGATACGCAGTATTTT. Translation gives CASSESRGDTQYF.

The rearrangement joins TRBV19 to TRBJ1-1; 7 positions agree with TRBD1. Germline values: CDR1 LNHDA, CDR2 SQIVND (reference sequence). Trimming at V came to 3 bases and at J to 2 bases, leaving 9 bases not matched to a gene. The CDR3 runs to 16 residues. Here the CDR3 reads CASSISLGQANTEAFF. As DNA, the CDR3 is TGTGCCAGTAGTATTTCCCTAGGACAGGCCAACACTGAAGCTTTCTTT. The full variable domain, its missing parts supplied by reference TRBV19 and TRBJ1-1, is DGGITQSPKYLFRKEGQNVTLSCEQNLNHDAMYWYRQDPGQGLRLIYYSQIVNDFQKGDIAEGYSVSREKKESFPLTVTSAQKNPTAFYLCASSISLGQANTEAFFGQGTRLTVV.

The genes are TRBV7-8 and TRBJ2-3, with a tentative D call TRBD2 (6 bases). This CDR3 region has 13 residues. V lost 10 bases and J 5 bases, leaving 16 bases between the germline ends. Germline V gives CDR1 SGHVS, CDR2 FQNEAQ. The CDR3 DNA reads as TGTGCCACAGGGTGGCGGGGTAAAGATACGCAGTATTTT. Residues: CATGWRGKDTQYF.